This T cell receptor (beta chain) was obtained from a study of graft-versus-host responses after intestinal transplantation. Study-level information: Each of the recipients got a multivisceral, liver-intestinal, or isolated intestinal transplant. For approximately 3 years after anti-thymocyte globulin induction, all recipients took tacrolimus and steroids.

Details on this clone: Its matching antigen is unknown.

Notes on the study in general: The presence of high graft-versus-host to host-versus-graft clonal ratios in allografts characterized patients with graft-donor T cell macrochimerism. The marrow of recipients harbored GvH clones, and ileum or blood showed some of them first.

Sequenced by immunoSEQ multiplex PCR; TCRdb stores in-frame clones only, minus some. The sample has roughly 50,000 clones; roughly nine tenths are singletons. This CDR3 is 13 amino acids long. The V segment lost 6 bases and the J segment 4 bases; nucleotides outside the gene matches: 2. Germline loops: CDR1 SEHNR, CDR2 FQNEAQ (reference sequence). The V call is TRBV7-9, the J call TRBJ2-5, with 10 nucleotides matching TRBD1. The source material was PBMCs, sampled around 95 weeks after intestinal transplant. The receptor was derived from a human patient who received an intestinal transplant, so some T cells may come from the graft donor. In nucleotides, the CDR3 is TGTGCCAGCAGTCGGGACAGGGGAGAGACCCAGTACTTC. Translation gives CASSRDRGETQYF.